This T cell receptor (beta chain) originates from a study of human T cells and chemical hapten exposure. As for the study in general: Throughout the roughly 26-week study, diphenylcyclopropenone was applied weekly to the patients' scalps.

There are 16 residues in the CDR3. V trimming: 4 bases; J trimming: 3 bases; junction bases outside the gene matches: 11. Per germline, CDR1 SGDLS and CDR2 YYNGEE. Via MiXCR, TCRdb re-called the RACE reads, giving one row per CDR3 protein. The repertoire holds 60,000 or so distinct CDR3 sequences, 9.5% to 10% seen once, with 8% to 10% in the top ten. Time point noted: pre-sensitization, week 0. The treatment is: therapeutic diphenylcyclopropenone sensitization with weekly scalp DPC. The sequencing here drew on whole blood, taken in connection with sensitization to the hapten diphenylcyclopropenone (DPC). This clonotype was obtained from a man aged 40-49 years with alopecia areata. Some clones in this sample may be carry-over from other donors' samples. This chain uses TRBV9 with TRBJ2-7; 9 bases match TRBD1. CDR3 DNA: TGTGCCAGCAGCACCTGTACAGGGGGCGTCTGCTACGAGCAGTACTTC. Protein: CASSTCTGGVCYEQYF.